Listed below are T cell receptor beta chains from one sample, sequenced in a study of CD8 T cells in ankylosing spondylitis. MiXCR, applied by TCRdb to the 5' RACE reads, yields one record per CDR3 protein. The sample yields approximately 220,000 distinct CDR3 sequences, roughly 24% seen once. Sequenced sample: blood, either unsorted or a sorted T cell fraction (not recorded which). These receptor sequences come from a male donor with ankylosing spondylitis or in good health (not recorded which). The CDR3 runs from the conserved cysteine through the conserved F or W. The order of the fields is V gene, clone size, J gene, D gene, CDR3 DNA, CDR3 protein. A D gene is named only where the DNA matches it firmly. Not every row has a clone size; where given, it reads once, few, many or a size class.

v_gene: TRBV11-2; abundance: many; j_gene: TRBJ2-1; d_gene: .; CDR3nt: TGTGCCAGCAGCTTAGAGTTGGCCACGGGGTCCAATGAGCAGTTCTTC; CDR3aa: CASSLELATGSNEQFF
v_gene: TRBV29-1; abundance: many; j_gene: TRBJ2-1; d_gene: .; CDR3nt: TGCAGCGTTGTGAGGACTCGAGGCGATGAGCAGTTCTTC; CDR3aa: CSVVRTRGDEQFF
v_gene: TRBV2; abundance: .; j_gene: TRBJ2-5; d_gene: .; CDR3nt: TGTGCCAGCAGTGAAGCTTCAGAGACCCAGTACTTC; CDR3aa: CASSEASETQYF
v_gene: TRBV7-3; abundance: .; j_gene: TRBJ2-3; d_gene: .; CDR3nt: TGTGCCAGCAGCTTATATCGACGGCCGATCACAGATACGCAGTATTTT; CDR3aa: CASSLYRRPITDTQYF
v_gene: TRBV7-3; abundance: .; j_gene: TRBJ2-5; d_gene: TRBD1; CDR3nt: TGTGCCAGCAGCTCGAGACAGGGCCAAGAGACCCAGTACTTC; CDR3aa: CASSSRQGQETQYF
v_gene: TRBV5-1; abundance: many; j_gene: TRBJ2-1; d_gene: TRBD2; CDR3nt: TGCGCCAGCAGCCAAACTAGCGGAGACTACAATGAGCAGTTCTTC; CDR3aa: CASSQTSGDYNEQFF
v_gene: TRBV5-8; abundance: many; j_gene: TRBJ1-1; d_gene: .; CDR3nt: TGTGCCAGCAGCTGGCGGTCAAACAGACGCGCTGAAGCTTTCTTT; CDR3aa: CASSWRSNRRAEAFF
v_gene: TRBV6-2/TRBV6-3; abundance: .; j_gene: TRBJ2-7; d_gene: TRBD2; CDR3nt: TGTGCCAGCAGTTACCGTGGGACTAGCGGACTATCCTACGAGCAGTACTTC; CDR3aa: CASSYRGTSGLSYEQYF
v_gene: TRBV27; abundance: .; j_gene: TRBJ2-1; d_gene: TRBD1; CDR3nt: TGTGCCAGCACCTCAGGGGGCGCTCATGAGCAGTTCTTC; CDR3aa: CASTSGGAHEQFF
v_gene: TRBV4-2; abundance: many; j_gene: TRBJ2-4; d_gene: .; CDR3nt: TGTGCCAGCAGCCAAGAAGTAGTCACAAACGAAGGCAAAAACATTCAGTACTTC; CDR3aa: CASSQEVVTNEGKNIQYF
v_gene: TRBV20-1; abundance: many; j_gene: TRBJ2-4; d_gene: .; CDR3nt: TGCAGTGCTCGACCGGTATCTATAGCCAAAAACATTCAGTACTTC; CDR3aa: CSARPVSIAKNIQYF
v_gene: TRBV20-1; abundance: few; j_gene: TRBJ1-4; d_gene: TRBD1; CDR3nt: TGCAGTGCTGACGGTCGGACAGGGGGAGATGAAAAACTGTTTTTT; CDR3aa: CSADGRTGGDEKLFF
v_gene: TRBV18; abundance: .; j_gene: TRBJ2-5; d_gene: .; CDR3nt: TGTGCCAGCACCCAGGGACAAGAGACCCAGTACTTC; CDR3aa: CASTQGQETQYF
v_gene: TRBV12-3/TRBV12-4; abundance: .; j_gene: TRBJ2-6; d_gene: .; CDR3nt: TGTGCCAGCACTGATAGGTCTGGGGCCAACGTCCTGACTTTC; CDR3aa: CASTDRSGANVLTF
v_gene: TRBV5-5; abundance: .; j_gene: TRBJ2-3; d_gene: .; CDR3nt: TGTGCCAGCAGCCGCACCCCGGCGAATCCCTTGACAGATACGCAGTATTTT; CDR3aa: CASSRTPANPLTDTQYF
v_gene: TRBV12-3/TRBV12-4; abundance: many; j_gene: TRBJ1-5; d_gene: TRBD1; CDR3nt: TGTGCCAGCATGCAACAGGGGGCCGGTCAGCCCCAGCATTTT; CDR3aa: CASMQQGAGQPQHF
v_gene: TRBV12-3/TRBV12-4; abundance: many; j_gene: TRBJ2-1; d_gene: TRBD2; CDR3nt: TGTGCCACCCGACCTGGCTTAGCGGGGGATCCCTACAATGAGCAGTTCTTC; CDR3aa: CATRPGLAGDPYNEQFF
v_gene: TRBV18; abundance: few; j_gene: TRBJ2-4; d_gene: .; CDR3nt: TGTGCCAGCTCACCACGGGACCGAGGCATACAAGGCAAAAACATTCAGTACTTC; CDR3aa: CASSPRDRGIQGKNIQYF
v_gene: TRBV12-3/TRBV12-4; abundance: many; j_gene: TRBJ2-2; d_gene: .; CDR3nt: TGTGCCAGCGCCCGAGATGGTACCGGGGAGCTGTTTTTT; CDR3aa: CASARDGTGELFF
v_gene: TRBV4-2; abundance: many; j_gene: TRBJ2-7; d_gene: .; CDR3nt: TGTGCCAGCAGCCAAGAACAGGACTACGAGCAGTACTTC; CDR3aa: CASSQEQDYEQYF
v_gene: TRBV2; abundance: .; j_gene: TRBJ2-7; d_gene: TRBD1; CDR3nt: TGTGCCAGCAGCCTTGACAGGGGGCGAGACGAGCAGTACTTC; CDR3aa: CASSLDRGRDEQYF
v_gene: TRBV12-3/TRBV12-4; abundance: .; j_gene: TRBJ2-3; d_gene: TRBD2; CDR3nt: TGTGCCAGCAAACCTAGCGGGATGGGTACAGATACGCAGTATTTT; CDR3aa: CASKPSGMGTDTQYF